This passage covers 25 T cell receptor beta chains from one sample sequenced in a study of blood T cell repertoires in COVID-19. Produced via immunoSEQ multiplex PCR; TCRdb's table is partial and in-frame only. The table lists hundreds of thousands of clones, about 86% of them singletons. The sample comprised peripheral blood. These receptor sequences come from a woman aged 50 to 60 with acute or convalescent COVID-19.

The chain couples TRBV5-1 to TRBJ1-1; D may be TRBD1 (6 bases). With 3 bases removed from V and 0 bases from J, the gap between germline ends came to 12 bases. Germline V CDR1 and CDR2: SGHRS, YFSETQ. The CDR3 contains 15 residues. The CDR3 bases are TGCGCCAGCAGCTACGCACAGGGTATGAACACTGAAGCTTTCTTT. This translates into CASSYAQGMNTEAFF.

This clone was counted only a few times. V gene TRBV7-9 combines with J gene TRBJ2-7; 10 bases are shared with TRBD1. CDR3 size: 15 residues. V trimming: 4 bases; J trimming: 7 bases; junction bases outside the gene matches: 10. Germline V gene lookup returns CDR1 SEHNR and CDR2 FQNEAQ (reference sequence). The chain's CDR3 is CASSSDRDRGGEQYF. CDR3 coding DNA: TGTGCCAGCAGCTCAGACCGGGACAGGGGCGGGGAGCAGTACTTC.

The gene calls are TRBV9 and TRBJ1-3; D might be TRBD1 (5 bases). The CDR3 has 16 amino acids. The germline gives CDR1 SGDLS, CDR2 YYNGEE. The V and J ends lost 1 base and 0 bases respectively, with 11 bases between them. CDR3 coding DNA: TGTGCCAGCAGCGTACCCCAAGGACACTCTGGAAACACCATATATTTT. Translation: CASSVPQGHSGNTIYF.

V and J are TRBV7-2 and TRBJ1-2; D might be TRBD1 (6 bases). V was shortened by 8 bases and J by 4 bases, with 14 bases between the two germline ends. The CDR3 runs 13 residues. CDR1 is SGHTA, CDR2 FQGNSA, per germline. CDR3 amino acids: CASSWTDLYGYTF. CDR3 nucleotide sequence: TGTGCCAGCTCCTGGACAGATCTCTATGGCTACACCTTC.

The gene calls are TRBV5-1 and TRBJ2-1, with D possibly TRBD2 on 5 matching bases. V gave up 5 bases and J gave up 7 bases, with 22 bases separating them. The germline gives CDR1 SGHRS, CDR2 YFSETQ. The CDR3 extends over 16 amino acids. The CDR3 nucleotides are TGCGCCAGCAGTTATGATCGGGGTTTAGACGCGAATGAGCAGTTCTTC. Protein sequence: CASSYDRGLDANEQFF.

CDR3 bases: TGTGCCAGCTCCGAGGGAGGGAGTCTAGCCAAAAACATTCAGTACTTC. This translates into CASSEGGSLAKNIQYF. V and J are TRBV11-3 and TRBJ2-4; 7 nucleotides align to TRBD2. Germline V lookup: CDR1 SGHNT, CDR2 YENEEA. The CDR3 is made up of 16 amino acids. V lost 8 bases to trimming and J lost 0 bases; unmatched junction nucleotides: 10.

This chain uses TRBV6-2 or TRBV6-3 with TRBJ2-7; TRBD1 might be the D (5 bases). The germline gives CDR1 MNHEY, CDR2 SVGEGT. Trimming pared 5 bases from V and 2 bases from J, leaving 10 bases between. The CDR3 has 13 residues. The CDR3 coding sequence is TGTGCCAGCAGTCCAGGGTACACCTACGAGCAGTACTTC. Amino acids: CASSPGYTYEQYF.

The chain joins TRBV9 to TRBJ2-3, with 10 bases matching TRBD2. The CDR3 spans 17 residues. V was clipped by 0 bases and J by 4 bases; unmatched bases: 8. Germline CDR1 is SGDLS and CDR2 is YYNGEE. CDR3 in DNA: TGTGCCAGCAGCGTAGGGTTAGCGGGGGGTAAAGCAGATACGCAGTATTTT. This codes for CASSVGLAGGKADTQYF.

The V call is TRBV11-3, the J call TRBJ2-7; no firm D call. This CDR3 has 12 residues. The V end was cut by 3 bases, the J end by 11 bases, with 14 bases between. Germline CDR1 and CDR2: SGHNT and YENEEA. The CDR3: CASSFYRHAEYF. The CDR3, as DNA: TGTGCCAGCAGCTTCTACCGACACGCAGAGTACTTC.

The rearrangement joins TRBV6-6 to TRBJ1-1, with TRBD1 matching over 7 bases. Germline trimming cut 4 bases from V and 4 bases from J; bases unmatched to any gene: 3. CDR1 and CDR2 (germline): MNHNY, SVGAGI (reference sequence). This CDR3 has 13 amino acids. Written as DNA, the CDR3 is TGTGCCAGCAGTTCTCAGGGGGGCACTGAAGCTTTCTTT. Translated, it gives CASSSQGGTEAFF.

The chain joins TRBV7-2 to TRBJ1-2, with D hard to call. V was pared by 1 base and J by 8 bases, with 17 bases between. The CDR3 has 15 amino acids. From germline, CDR1 is SGHTA and CDR2 FQGNSA. CDR3 residues: CASSLVHDTPGGYTF. CDR3 in DNA: TGTGCCAGCAGCTTAGTACACGATACGCCCGGGGGCTACACCTTC.

The chain joins TRBV7-8 to TRBJ2-3; 9 bases map to TRBD2. CDR1 and CDR2 (germline): SGHVS, FQNEAQ. Trimming cost V 5 bases and J 3 bases; bases outside gene matches: 9. The CDR3 has 16 amino acids. Written as DNA, the CDR3 is TGTGCCAGCAGCCCTCGGCGGAGCGGGGGGACAGATACGCAGTATTTT. Its translation is CASSPRRSGGTDTQYF.

The CDR3 nucleotides are TGTGCCAGCATGCAGGAGGGGGATACGCAGTATTTT. It is translated as CASMQEGDTQYF. This sequence joins TRBV3-1 (or the pseudogene TRBV3-2) and TRBJ2-3; D may be TRBD2 (6 bases). V lost 7 bases to trimming and J lost 6 bases, with 11 bases between them. The CDR3 length is 12 residues. The V gene's germline CDR1 is LGHDT and CDR2 YNNKEL (reference sequence).

V and J are TRBV7-9 and TRBJ2-7; 8 nucleotides match TRBD2. V was clipped by 4 bases and J by 0 bases; unmatched bases: 8. The CDR3 sequence is 16 residues long. CDR1 and CDR2 (germline): SEHNR, FQNEAQ (reference sequence). The CDR3 DNA is TGTGCCAGCAGCTCTTCTAGCGGGCTTAGCTCCTACGAGCAGTACTTC. It specifies CASSSSSGLSSYEQYF.

The chain combines TRBV5-1 with TRBJ1-4; possible D gene TRBD1, 6 bases. The CDR3 is 15 residues long. Germline loops: CDR1 SGHRS, CDR2 YFSETQ. The V end was cut by 0 bases, the J end by 4 bases, with 10 bases between. CDR3 sequence reads: CASSLGGQNNEKLFF. The DNA of the CDR3 is TGCGCCAGCAGCTTGGGGGGACAAAATAATGAAAAACTGTTTTTT.

This chain joins TRBV13 and TRBJ1-4, with 7 bases that match TRBD1. The V and J ends lost 6 bases and 7 bases, in that order; junction bases with no gene match: 5. The CDR3 contains 13 residues. Germline loops: CDR1 PRHDT, CDR2 FYEKMQ (reference sequence). The CDR3 coding sequence is TGTGCCAGCAGTCCAAGACAGGGTGAAAAACTGTTTTTT. Protein sequence: CASSPRQGEKLFF.

The rearrangement uses TRBV5-1 and TRBJ2-3, with 7 bases aligning to TRBD1. The CDR3 loop spans 15 amino acids. Germline V gives CDR1 SGHRS, CDR2 YFSETQ. The junction had 3 bases not matched to a gene; V was cut back by 2 bases and J by 0 bases. CDR3 bases: TGCGCCAGCAGCTTTCAGGGGGAGAGCACAGATACGCAGTATTTT. Its protein is CASSFQGESTDTQYF.

V and J are TRBV7-9 and TRBJ1-2; 7 nucleotides line up with TRBD1. This CDR3 comprises 14 residues. Germline CDR1 reads SEHNR; CDR2 reads FQNEAQ (reference sequence). V lost 10 bases to trimming and J lost 5 bases; unmatched junction nucleotides: 13. This CDR3 reads CATIHRGLDYGYTF. The CDR3 DNA follows: TGTGCCACCATTCACAGGGGCCTAGATTATGGCTACACCTTC.

This clone was detected a few times. The rearrangement uses TRBV30 and TRBJ2-3, with 7 bases fitting TRBD2. V lost 2 bases, J lost 3 bases, and 11 bases stayed unmatched. CDR3 length: 16 amino acids. Germline CDR1 reads GTSNPN; CDR2 reads SVGIG (reference sequence). The CDR3 reads CAWSRFTSVVTDTQYF. DNA of the CDR3: TGTGCCTGGAGTCGATTTACTAGCGTCGTAACAGATACGCAGTATTTT.

The CDR3 reads CASSYSTGGNGYTF. CDR3 sequence (DNA): TGTGCCAGCAGTTACTCAACCGGGGGGAATGGCTACACCTTC. The chain carries TRBV6-6 and TRBJ1-2, with D possibly TRBD1 on 5 matching bases. This CDR3 has 14 residues. Germline-derived CDR1 and CDR2 are MNHNY and SVGAGI (reference sequence). Trimming pared 0 bases from V and 6 bases from J, leaving 11 bases between.

The V call is TRBV11-3, the J call TRBJ1-3; 9 bases line up with TRBD1. The trim removed 4 bases at V and 1 base at J, leaving 8 bases unmatched. The CDR3 loop spans 17 amino acids. The V gene's germline CDR1 is SGHNT and CDR2 YENEEA. This chain's CDR3 is CASSSSGQGPSGNTIYF. Here the CDR3 DNA reads TGTGCCAGCAGCTCATCGGGACAGGGTCCATCTGGAAACACCATATATTTT.

The chain employs TRBV9 and TRBJ1-5; D is perhaps TRBD1 (5 bases). V lost 0 bases and J 2 bases, leaving 6 bases between the germline ends. Per germline, CDR1 SGDLS and CDR2 YYNGEE. The CDR3 is 14 residues long. CDR3 nucleotides: TGTGCCAGCAGCGTAGGCAGGGGCAATCAGCCCCAGCATTTT. The encoded protein is CASSVGRGNQPQHF.

The chain recombines TRBV9 with TRBJ1-1; D remains unclear. The V and J ends lost 0 bases and 0 bases respectively, with 6 bases between them. From germline, CDR1 is SGDLS and CDR2 YYNGEE. CDR3 length: 14 residues. CDR3 coding DNA: TGTGCCAGCAGCGTAGTCGCGGTGAACACTGAAGCTTTCTTT. It yields the protein CASSVVAVNTEAFF.

The rearrangement uses TRBV9 and TRBJ1-2; D perhaps matches TRBD1 (5 bases). The CDR3 consists of 13 residues. The V gene lost 4 bases and the J gene lost 8 bases, with 15 bases spanning the gap. The germline gives CDR1 SGDLS, CDR2 YYNGEE. In DNA, the CDR3 is TGTGCCAGCAGCTCCGGAACAGGTTTAGGCTACACCTTC. This gives the protein CASSSGTGLGYTF.

This clone was recorded once. This chain uses TRBV30 with TRBJ2-7; maybe TRBD2 (6 bases). This CDR3 region has 15 residues. Trimming pared 3 bases from V and 0 bases from J, leaving 15 bases between. Per the germline V gene, CDR1 is GTSNPN and CDR2 is SVGIG (reference sequence). CDR3 DNA: TGTGCCTGGAGAGGGGACTCACTGAGCTCCTACGAGCAGTACTTC. Residues: CAWRGDSLSSYEQYF. Combining the CDR3 with reference TRBV30 and TRBJ2-7 gives the whole variable domain SQTIHQWPATLVQPVGSPLSLECTVEGTSNPNLYWYRQAAGRGLQLLFYSVGIGQISSEVPQNLSASRPQDRQFILSSKKLLLSDSGFYLCAWRGDSLSSYEQYFGPGTRLTVT.